The present T cell receptor (beta chain) was sequenced within a study of T cell responses to AZD1222 COVID-19 vaccine. Study-wide results and caveats: White British donors predominated, females outnumbered males, and clonal diversity was possibly underestimated. At baseline, just five to seven AZD1222 recipients tested seropositive.

Sequencing was performed with immunoSEQ multiplex PCR; in TCRdb, only in-frame clones are kept and a portion is missing. Of around 75,000 clones in the sample, approximately 88% are singletons; the top ten hold more than 8%. The trim removed 3 bases at V and 1 base at J, leaving 4 bases unmatched. Per the germline V gene, CDR1 is SGHDT and CDR2 is YYEEEE. The CDR3 loop spans 15 amino acids. As concerns this clone: Its target is unknown.

The TCR sequence derives from an adult who received the MenACWY meningococcal vaccine as a control. The chain joins TRBV5-6 to TRBJ1-1; 9 bases fit TRBD1. The sample was peripheral blood, taken 28 days after the second dose of the MenACWY control vaccine. This CDR3 is CASSYRGRENTEAFF. Here the CDR3 DNA reads TGTGCCAGCAGCTACAGGGGGCGCGAGAACACTGAAGCTTTCTTT. Full variable domain (outside the CDR3, taken from reference TRBV5-6 and TRBJ1-1): DAGVTQSPTHLIKTRGQQVTLRCSPKSGHDTVSWYQQALGQGPQFIFQYYEEEERQRGNFPDRFSGHQFPNYSSELNVNALLLGDSALYLCASSYRGRENTEAFFGQGTRLTVV.